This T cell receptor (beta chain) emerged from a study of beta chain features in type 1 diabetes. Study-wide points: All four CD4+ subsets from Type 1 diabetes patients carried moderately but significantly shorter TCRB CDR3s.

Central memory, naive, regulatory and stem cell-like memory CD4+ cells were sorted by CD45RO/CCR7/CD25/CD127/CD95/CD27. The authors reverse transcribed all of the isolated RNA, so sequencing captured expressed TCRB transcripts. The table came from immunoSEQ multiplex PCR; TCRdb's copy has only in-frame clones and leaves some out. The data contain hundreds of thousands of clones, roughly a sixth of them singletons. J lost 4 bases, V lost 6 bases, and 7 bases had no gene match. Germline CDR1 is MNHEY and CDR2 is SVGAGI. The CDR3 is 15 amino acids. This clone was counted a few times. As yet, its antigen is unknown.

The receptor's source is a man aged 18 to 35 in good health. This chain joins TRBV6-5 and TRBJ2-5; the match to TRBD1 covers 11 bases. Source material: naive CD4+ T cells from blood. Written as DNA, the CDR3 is TGTGCCAGCAGAGGGACAGGGGGTGGGTCAGAGACCCAGTACTTC. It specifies CASRGTGGGSETQYF.